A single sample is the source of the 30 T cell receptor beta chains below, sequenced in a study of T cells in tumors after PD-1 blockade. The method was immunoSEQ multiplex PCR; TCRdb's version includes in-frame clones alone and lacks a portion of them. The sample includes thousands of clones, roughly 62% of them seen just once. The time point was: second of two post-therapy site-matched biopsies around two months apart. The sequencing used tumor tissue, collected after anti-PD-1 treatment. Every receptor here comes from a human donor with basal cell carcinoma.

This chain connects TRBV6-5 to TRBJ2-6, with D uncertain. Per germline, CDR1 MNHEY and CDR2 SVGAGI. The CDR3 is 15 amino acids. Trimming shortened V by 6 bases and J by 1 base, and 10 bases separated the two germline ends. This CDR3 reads CASRPDLSGANVLTF. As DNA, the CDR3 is TGTGCCAGCAGACCCGACCTTTCTGGGGCCAACGTCCTGACTTTC.

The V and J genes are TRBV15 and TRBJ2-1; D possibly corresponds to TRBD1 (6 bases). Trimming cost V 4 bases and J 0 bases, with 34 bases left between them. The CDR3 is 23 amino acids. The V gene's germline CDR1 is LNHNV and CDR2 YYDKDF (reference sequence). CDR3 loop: CATSTPWGRNGATERSSYNEQFF. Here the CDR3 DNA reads TGTGCCACCAGCACTCCGTGGGGGCGGAACGGAGCCACAGAGAGGAGCTCCTACAATGAGCAGTTCTTC.

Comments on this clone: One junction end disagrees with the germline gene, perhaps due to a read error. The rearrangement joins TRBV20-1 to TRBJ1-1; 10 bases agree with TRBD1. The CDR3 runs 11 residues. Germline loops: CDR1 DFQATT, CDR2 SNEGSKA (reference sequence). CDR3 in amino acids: CSAKGGDRGVF. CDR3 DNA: TGCAGTGCTAAAGGAGGGGACAGGGGCGTCTTT.

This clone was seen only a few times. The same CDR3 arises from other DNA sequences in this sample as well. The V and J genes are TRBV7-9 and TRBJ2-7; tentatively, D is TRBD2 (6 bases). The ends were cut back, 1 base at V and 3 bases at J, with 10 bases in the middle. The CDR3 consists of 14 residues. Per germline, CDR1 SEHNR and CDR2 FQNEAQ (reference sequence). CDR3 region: CASSLVGGSYEQYF. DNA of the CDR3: TGTGCCAGCAGCTTAGTCGGGGGTAGCTACGAGCAGTACTTC. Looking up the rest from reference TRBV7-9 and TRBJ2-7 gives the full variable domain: DTGVSQNPRHKITKRGQNVTFRCDPISEHNRLYWYRQTLGQGPEFLTYFQNEAQLEKSRLLSDRFSAERPKGSFSTLEIQRTEQGDSAMYLCASSLVGGSYEQYFGPGTRLTVT.

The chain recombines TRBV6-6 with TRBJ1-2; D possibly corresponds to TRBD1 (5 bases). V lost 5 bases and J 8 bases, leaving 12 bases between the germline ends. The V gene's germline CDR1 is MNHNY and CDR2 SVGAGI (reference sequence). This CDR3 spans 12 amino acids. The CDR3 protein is CASSGLRGGYTF. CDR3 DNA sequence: TGTGCCAGCAGTGGGCTTCGGGGGGGCTACACCTTC.

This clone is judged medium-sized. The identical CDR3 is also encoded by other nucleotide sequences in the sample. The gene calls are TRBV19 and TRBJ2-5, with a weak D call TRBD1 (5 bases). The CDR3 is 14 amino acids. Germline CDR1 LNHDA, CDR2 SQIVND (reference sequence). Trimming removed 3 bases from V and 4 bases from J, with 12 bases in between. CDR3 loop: CASSIQGVRETQYF. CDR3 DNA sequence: TGTGCCAGTAGTATTCAGGGCGTGCGAGAGACCCAGTACTTC.

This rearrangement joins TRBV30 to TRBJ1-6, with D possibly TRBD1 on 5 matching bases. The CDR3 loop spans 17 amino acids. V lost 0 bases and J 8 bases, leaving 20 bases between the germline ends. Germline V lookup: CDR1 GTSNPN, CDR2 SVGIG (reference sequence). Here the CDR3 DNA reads TGTGCCTGGAGTGTATCACGCACCGCAGGGACCTATTCACCCCTCCACTTT. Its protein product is CAWSVSRTAGTYSPLHF.

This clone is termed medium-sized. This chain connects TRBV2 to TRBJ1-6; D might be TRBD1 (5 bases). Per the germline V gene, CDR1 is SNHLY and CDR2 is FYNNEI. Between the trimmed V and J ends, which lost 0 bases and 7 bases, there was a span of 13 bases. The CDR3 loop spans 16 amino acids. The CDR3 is CASSEALVTDNSPLHF. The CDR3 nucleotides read TGTGCCAGCAGTGAAGCGCTAGTGACAGACAATTCACCCCTCCACTTT.

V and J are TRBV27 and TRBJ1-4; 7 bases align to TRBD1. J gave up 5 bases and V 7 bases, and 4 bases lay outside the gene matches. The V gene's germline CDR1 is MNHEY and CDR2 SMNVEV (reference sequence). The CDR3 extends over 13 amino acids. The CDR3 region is CASKTGLNEKLFF. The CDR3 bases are TGTGCCAGCAAGACAGGGTTGAATGAAAAACTGTTTTTT.

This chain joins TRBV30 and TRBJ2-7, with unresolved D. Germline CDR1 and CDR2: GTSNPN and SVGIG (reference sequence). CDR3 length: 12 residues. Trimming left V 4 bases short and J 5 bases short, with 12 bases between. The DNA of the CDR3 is TGTGCCTGGACGATGAGCAGGCACGAGCAGTACTTC. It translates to CAWTMSRHEQYF.

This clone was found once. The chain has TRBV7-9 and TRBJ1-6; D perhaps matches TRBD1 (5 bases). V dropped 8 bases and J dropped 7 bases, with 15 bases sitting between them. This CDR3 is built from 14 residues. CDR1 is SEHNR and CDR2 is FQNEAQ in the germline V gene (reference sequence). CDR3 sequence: CASGQGTENSPLHF. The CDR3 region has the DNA TGTGCCAGCGGACAAGGGACGGAGAATTCACCCCTCCACTTT. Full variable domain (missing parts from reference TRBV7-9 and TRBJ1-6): DTGVSQNPRHKITKRGQNVTFRCDPISEHNRLYWYRQTLGQGPEFLTYFQNEAQLEKSRLLSDRFSAERPKGSFSTLEIQRTEQGDSAMYLCASGQGTENSPLHFGNGTRLTVT.

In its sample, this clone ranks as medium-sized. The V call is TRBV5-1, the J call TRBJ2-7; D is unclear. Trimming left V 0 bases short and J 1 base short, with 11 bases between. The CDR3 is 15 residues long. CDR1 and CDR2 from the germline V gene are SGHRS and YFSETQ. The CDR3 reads CASSLALEPSYEQYF. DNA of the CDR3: TGCGCCAGCAGCTTGGCCCTGGAACCATCCTACGAGCAGTACTTC.

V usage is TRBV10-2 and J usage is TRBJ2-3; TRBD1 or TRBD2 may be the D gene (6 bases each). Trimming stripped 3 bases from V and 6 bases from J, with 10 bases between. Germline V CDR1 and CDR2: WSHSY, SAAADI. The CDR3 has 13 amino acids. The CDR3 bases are TGCGCCAGCAGTGACGGGGGCCTCGATACGCAGTATTTT. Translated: CASSDGGLDTQYF.

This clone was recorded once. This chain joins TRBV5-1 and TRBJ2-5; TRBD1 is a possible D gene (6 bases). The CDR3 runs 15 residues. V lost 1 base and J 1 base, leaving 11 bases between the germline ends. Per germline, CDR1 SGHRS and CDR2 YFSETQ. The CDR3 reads CASSLSTGPQETQYF. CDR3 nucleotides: TGCGCCAGCAGCTTGTCAACAGGGCCCCAAGAGACCCAGTACTTC.

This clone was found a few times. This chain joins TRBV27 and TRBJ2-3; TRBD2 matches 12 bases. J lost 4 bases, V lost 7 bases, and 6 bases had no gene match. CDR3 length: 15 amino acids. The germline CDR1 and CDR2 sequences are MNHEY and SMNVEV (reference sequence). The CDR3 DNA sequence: TGTGCCAGCAAGGGGCTAGCGGGGGGGGCAGATACGCAGTATTTT. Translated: CASKGLAGGADTQYF.

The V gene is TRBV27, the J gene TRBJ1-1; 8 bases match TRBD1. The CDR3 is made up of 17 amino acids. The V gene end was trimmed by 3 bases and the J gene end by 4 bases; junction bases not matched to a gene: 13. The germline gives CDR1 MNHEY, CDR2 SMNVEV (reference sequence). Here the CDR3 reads CASSFCRGLLGCTEAFF. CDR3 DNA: TGTGCCAGCAGTTTTTGCAGGGGGCTTCTCGGGTGCACTGAAGCTTTCTTT.

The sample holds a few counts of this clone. This CDR3 reads CASSEAGTKLYGYTF. The DNA of the CDR3 is TGTGCCAGCAGTGAAGCAGGAACGAAACTTTATGGCTACACCTTC. The genes are TRBV6-1 and TRBJ1-2, with D hard to call. Trimming removed 0 bases at V and 5 bases at J, with 13 bases between. CDR1 is MNHNS and CDR2 is SASEGT in the germline V gene. The CDR3 is made up of 15 amino acids.

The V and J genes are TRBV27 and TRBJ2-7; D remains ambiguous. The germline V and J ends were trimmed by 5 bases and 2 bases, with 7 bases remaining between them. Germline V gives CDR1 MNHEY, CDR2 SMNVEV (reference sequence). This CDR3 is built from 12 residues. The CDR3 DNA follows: TGTGCCAGCAGTAGAAACCCCTACGAGCAGTACTTC. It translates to CASSRNPYEQYF.

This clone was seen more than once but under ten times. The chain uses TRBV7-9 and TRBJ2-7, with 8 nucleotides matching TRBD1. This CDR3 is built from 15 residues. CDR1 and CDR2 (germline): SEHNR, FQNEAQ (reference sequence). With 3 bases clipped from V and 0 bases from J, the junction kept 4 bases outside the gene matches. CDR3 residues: CASSFTGGGSYEQYF. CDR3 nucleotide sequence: TGTGCCAGCAGCTTCACAGGGGGTGGCTCCTACGAGCAGTACTTC.

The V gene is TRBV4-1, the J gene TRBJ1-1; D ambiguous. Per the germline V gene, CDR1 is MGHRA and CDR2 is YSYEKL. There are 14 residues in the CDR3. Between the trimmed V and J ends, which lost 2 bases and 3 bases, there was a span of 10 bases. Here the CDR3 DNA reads TGCGCCAGCAGCCAATGGGGTTTTGACACTGAAGCTTTCTTT. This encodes CASSQWGFDTEAFF.

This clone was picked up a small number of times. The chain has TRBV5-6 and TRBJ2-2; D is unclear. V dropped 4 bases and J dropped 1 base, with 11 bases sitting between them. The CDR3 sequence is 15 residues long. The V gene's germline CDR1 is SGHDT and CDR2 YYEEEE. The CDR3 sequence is CASSLTLMNTGELFF. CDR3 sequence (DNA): TGTGCCAGCAGCCTCACACTCATGAACACCGGGGAGCTGTTTTTT.

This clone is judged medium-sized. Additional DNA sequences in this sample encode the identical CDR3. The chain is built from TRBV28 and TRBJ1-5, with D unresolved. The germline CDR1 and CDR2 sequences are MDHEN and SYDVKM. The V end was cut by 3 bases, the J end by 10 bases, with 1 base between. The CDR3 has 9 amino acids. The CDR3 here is CASSFPQHF. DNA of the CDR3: TGTGCCAGCAGTTTCCCCCAGCATTTT.

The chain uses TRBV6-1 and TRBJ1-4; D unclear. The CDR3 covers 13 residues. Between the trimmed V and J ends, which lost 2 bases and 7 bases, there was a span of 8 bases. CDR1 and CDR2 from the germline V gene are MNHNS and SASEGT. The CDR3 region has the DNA TGTGCCAGCAGTGAATCCCGGAGTGAAAAACTGTTTTTT. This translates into CASSESRSEKLFF.

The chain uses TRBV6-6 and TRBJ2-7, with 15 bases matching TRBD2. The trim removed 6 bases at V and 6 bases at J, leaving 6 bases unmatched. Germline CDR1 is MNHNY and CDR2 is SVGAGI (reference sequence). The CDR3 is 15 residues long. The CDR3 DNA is TGTGCCAGCAGAATGGGACTAGCGGGGGGCAGCGAGCAGTACTTC. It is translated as CASRMGLAGGSEQYF.

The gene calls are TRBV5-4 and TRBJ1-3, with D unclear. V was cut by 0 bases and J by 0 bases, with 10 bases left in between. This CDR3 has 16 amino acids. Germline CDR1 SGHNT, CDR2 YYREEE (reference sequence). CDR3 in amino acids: CASSLAGLNSGNTIYF. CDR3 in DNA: TGTGCCAGCAGCTTGGCCGGACTGAACTCTGGAAACACCATATATTTT.

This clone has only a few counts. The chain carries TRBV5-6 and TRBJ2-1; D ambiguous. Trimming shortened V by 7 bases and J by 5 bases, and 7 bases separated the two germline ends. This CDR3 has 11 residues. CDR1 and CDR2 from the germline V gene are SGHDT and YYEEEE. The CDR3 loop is CASRRHNEQFF. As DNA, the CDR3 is TGTGCCAGCCGCCGGCACAATGAGCAGTTCTTC.

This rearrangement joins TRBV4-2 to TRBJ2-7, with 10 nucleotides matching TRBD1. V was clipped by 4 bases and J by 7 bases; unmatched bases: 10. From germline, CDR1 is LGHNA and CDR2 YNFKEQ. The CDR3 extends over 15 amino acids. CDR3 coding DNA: TGTGCCAGCAGCCGCTACGGGACAGGGGCCGGGGAGCAGTACTTC. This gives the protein CASSRYGTGAGEQYF.

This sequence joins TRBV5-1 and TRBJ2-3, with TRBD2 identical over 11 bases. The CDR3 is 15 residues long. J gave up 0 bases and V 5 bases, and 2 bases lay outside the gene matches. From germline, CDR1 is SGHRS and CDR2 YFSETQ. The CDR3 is CASSVAGGSTDTQYF. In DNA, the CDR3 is TGCGCCAGCAGTGTAGCGGGGGGGAGCACAGATACGCAGTATTTT.

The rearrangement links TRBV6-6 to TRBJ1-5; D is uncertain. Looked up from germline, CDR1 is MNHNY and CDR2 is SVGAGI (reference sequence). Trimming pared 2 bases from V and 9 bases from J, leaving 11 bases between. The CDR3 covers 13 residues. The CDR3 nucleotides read TGTGCCAGCAGTTACGAGGCAGGATTGCCCCAGCATTTT. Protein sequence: CASSYEAGLPQHF.

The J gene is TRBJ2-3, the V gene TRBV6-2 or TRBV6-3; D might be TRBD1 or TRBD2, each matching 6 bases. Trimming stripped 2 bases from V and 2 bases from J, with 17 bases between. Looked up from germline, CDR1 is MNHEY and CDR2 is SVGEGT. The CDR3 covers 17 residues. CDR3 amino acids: CASSYRGGSGVTDTQYF. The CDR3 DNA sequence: TGTGCCAGCAGTTACAGAGGGGGGTCTGGGGTCACAGATACGCAGTATTTT.